The sequence of this T cell receptor (beta chain) was determined in a study of blood T cell repertoires in COVID-19. Study details: From the United States, Italy and Spain came samples of acute and convalescent COVID-19.

Germline V lookup: CDR1 SGHAT, CDR2 FQNNGV. Unmatched junction bases numbered 4, after V lost 4 bases and J lost 3 bases. The CDR3 is 14 amino acids. This clone was seen ten or more times. Enrolment of Seattle patients took place during active infection, and they were followed longitudinally. As handled by the study authors: Amplification from reference gene primers served as the basis for estimated nucleated cell counts. The repertoire was sequenced with immunoSEQ multiplex PCR; TCRdb's copy has only in-frame clones and lacks some. Clone size and the V and J calls come from that table; the DNA yielded D and trimming. Of 300,000 to 400,000 clones in the sample, 90% are singletons; the top ten hold roughly 2.9%.

The chain uses TRBV11-2 and TRBJ2-7; the match to TRBD2 covers 9 bases. The source material was peripheral blood. This receptor was obtained from a woman under 40 with COVID-19, enrolled during active disease. The CDR3 loop reads CASSSLAGRYEQYF. The CDR3 DNA reads TGTGCCAGCAGCTCGCTAGCGGGACGCTACGAGCAGTACTTC.